This T cell receptor (beta chain) was obtained from a study of T cell changes during pregnancy in multiple sclerosis. TCRdb's table, derived via immunoSEQ multiplex PCR, lists solely in-frame clones and lacks some. The sample has 70,000 or so clones, over 80% seen once; the top ten hold around 0.45%. With V trimmed by 2 bases and J by 7 bases, 3 bases remained unmatched. Germline lookup yields CDR1 SGDLS and CDR2 YYNGEE. The CDR3 totals 14 residues. The source was CD4+ T cells from peripheral blood mononuclear cells, collected before pregnancy. The rearrangement links TRBV9 to TRBJ1-2; 12 nucleotides align to TRBD1. The clonotype comes from a female donor with multiple sclerosis, enrolled in a pregnancy study. In DNA form, the CDR3 reads TGTGCCAGCAGCGTCGGGACAGGGGGCGGTGGCTACACCTTC. This encodes CASSVGTGGGGYTF.